The rows below give T cell receptor beta chains drawn from one sample of a study of blood T cell repertoires in COVID-19. TCRdb's copy holds only in-frame clones and misses some; the assay was immunoSEQ multiplex PCR. The repertoire holds about 280,000 clones, roughly 90% seen once, with about 4.6% in the top ten. Source material: peripheral blood. The receptors here all came from a man between 40 and 49 years old with acute or convalescent COVID-19. The CDR3 runs from the conserved cysteine through the conserved F or W. Fields, in order: CDR3 DNA, CDR3 protein, D gene, J gene, clone size, V gene. The D gene is left open where the match is weak. Size tells how often a clone was seen (once, few, many) or the class of an expanded clone, and some rows leave it out.

DNA: TGTGCCAGCAGGAAGGGCTACGGAACAGGAGAACCTAACACTGAAGCTTTCTTT
CDR3: CASRKGYGTGEPNTEAFF
D: -
J: TRBJ1-1
size: -
V: TRBV27

DNA: TGCGCCAGCAGCCATGATGTGACAGGGTATTCACCCCTCCACTTT
CDR3: CASSHDVTGYSPLHF
D: TRBD1
J: TRBJ1-6
size: -
V: TRBV4-1

DNA: TGTGCCAGTAGTCCGACGGGGGTAAATGAGCAGTTCTTC
CDR3: CASSPTGVNEQFF
D: -
J: TRBJ2-1
size: -
V: TRBV19

DNA: TGTGCCAGCAGCTTCAGGGGGATAAATTCACCCCTCCACTTT
CDR3: CASSFRGINSPLHF
D: TRBD1
J: TRBJ1-6
size: -
V: TRBV7-8

DNA: TGTGCCAGCAGGACAGGGGCTAACTATGGCTACACCTTC
CDR3: CASRTGANYGYTF
D: TRBD1
J: TRBJ1-2
size: -
V: TRBV6-4

DNA: TGTGCCACCGCCCCACGTCGGGGACAGGGATCCTACGAGCAGTACTTC
CDR3: CATAPRRGQGSYEQYF
D: TRBD1
J: TRBJ2-7
size: -
V: TRBV24-1

DNA: TGCGCCAGCAGCCCCCTTGGCCCTAGCGGGGGGCTCACCGGGGAGCTGTTTTTT
CDR3: CASSPLGPSGGLTGELFF
D: TRBD2
J: TRBJ2-2
size: -
V: TRBV5-1

DNA: TGTGCCAGTAGTATAGACCGGGGGGGGTTAAACGAAAAACTGTTTTTT
CDR3: CASSIDRGGLNEKLFF
D: -
J: TRBJ1-4
size: once
V: TRBV19

DNA: TGTGCCAGCAGCAAGGCTGGAGCCTATGGCTACACCTTC
CDR3: CASSKAGAYGYTF
D: -
J: TRBJ1-2
size: few
V: TRBV21-1

DNA: TGCAGCGTTGACAGGGGGCTAGGGGGCTACACCTTC
CDR3: CSVDRGLGGYTF
D: TRBD1
J: TRBJ1-2
size: -
V: TRBV29-1

DNA: TGTGCCAGCAGGACAGGGGGCCTAAGGCAGCCCCAGCATTTT
CDR3: CASRTGGLRQPQHF
D: TRBD1
J: TRBJ1-5
size: -
V: TRBV6-4

DNA: TGCGCCAGCAGCCGGACGGGACAGGGTTCACCCCTCCACTTT
CDR3: CASSRTGQGSPLHF
D: TRBD1
J: TRBJ1-6
size: -
V: TRBV5-1

DNA: TGTGCCAGTAGTAACCCCGGACAGGGGCGCTACACCTTC
CDR3: CASSNPGQGRYTF
D: TRBD1
J: TRBJ1-2
size: -
V: TRBV19

DNA: TGTGCCAGCAGTCTAACAGGGAGCTCCCTCAATCAGCCCCAGCATTTT
CDR3: CASSLTGSSLNQPQHF
D: -
J: TRBJ1-5
size: -
V: TRBV28

DNA: TGTGCCAGCTCACCAGGACTGGGACAGGCTAACTATGGCTACACCTTC
CDR3: CASSPGLGQANYGYTF
D: TRBD1
J: TRBJ1-2
size: -
V: TRBV18

DNA: TGTGCCAGCAGCTTTTATCGGGGAAGCACAGATACGCAGTATTTT
CDR3: CASSFYRGSTDTQYF
D: -
J: TRBJ2-3
size: -
V: TRBV5-6

DNA: TGTGCCAGCAGCTTAGATAGTTTGTGGCTAGCGGGGGGGCCGCACGAGCAGTACTTC
CDR3: CASSLDSLWLAGGPHEQYF
D: TRBD2
J: TRBJ2-7
size: -
V: TRBV11-2

DNA: TGTGCCATCAGGGGGGGGGATGGCACAGATACGCAGTATTTT
CDR3: CAIRGGDGTDTQYF
D: TRBD2
J: TRBJ2-3
size: -
V: TRBV10-3

DNA: TGTGCCAGCTCACCCTTTCGGGACAGTGCTGGAAACACCATATATTTT
CDR3: CASSPFRDSAGNTIYF
D: TRBD1
J: TRBJ1-3
size: -
V: TRBV18

DNA: TGCGCCAGCAGCCAAGTTGGGACAGGTCGAGATGGTGGCTACACCTTC
CDR3: CASSQVGTGRDGGYTF
D: TRBD1
J: TRBJ1-2
size: -
V: TRBV4-1

DNA: TGTGCCATCGGGGAAGGACTAGCGGGGGTCGTTGAGCAGTTCTTC
CDR3: CAIGEGLAGVVEQFF
D: TRBD2
J: TRBJ2-1
size: -
V: TRBV10-3

DNA: TGTGCCAGCAGCTTAGGGGACAGGGTCGGAGCACCCCTCCACTTT
CDR3: CASSLGDRVGAPLHF
D: TRBD1
J: TRBJ1-6
size: -
V: TRBV11-2

DNA: TGTGCCAGCAGTGACCCGGGACAGGGATCAGATCAGCCCCAGCATTTT
CDR3: CASSDPGQGSDQPQHF
D: TRBD1
J: TRBJ1-5
size: -
V: TRBV6-1

DNA: TGTGCCAGCAGTGAAGGGGGCGCAGTCTATGGCTACACCTTC
CDR3: CASSEGGAVYGYTF
D: -
J: TRBJ1-2
size: -
V: TRBV25-1

DNA: TGCGCCAGCAGCTGGGCCCCACAGGGAACGGATGGCTACACCTTC
CDR3: CASSWAPQGTDGYTF
D: -
J: TRBJ1-2
size: -
V: TRBV5-1

DNA: TGTGCTAGTGGTTACACACTAGACAGGGTAGGTGAGCAGTTCTTC
CDR3: CASGYTLDRVGEQFF
D: TRBD1
J: TRBJ2-1
size: once
V: TRBV12-5

DNA: TGCGCCAGCAGCTCTACAACGGGGAGGGCGAACACCGGGGAGCTGTTTTTT
CDR3: CASSSTTGRANTGELFF
D: TRBD2
J: TRBJ2-2
size: -
V: TRBV5-1

DNA: TGTGCCAGCAGCTTGCTACTGAGCTCTGGAAACACCATATATTTT
CDR3: CASSLLLSSGNTIYF
D: -
J: TRBJ1-3
size: -
V: TRBV5-5

DNA: TGTGCCAGCAAGCGGACAGGGGAAGGAAACACCATATATTTT
CDR3: CASKRTGEGNTIYF
D: TRBD1
J: TRBJ1-3
size: few
V: TRBV2

DNA: TGTGCCAGCAGCTTAGGGGGAGGGAAGGAGCCCCAGCATTTT
CDR3: CASSLGGGKEPQHF
D: -
J: TRBJ1-5
size: -
V: TRBV7-2

DNA: TGCGCCAGCAGCTTAAACAGCATTATTTCCTACGAGCAGTACTTC
CDR3: CASSLNSIISYEQYF
D: -
J: TRBJ2-7
size: -
V: TRBV5-1

DNA: TGTGCCACCAAGGGGGACAGAACTGAAGCTTTCTTT
CDR3: CATKGDRTEAFF
D: TRBD1
J: TRBJ1-1
size: -
V: TRBV24-1

DNA: TGTGCTAGTGGGTTTCCGACAGATACAGATACGCAGTATTTT
CDR3: CASGFPTDTDTQYF
D: -
J: TRBJ2-3
size: -
V: TRBV12-5

DNA: TGTGCCAGCAGTTATACCCGGGACAGGAACTCCTACGAGCAGTACTTC
CDR3: CASSYTRDRNSYEQYF
D: TRBD1
J: TRBJ2-7
size: -
V: TRBV6-6